The source of this T cell receptor (beta chain) is a study of cytomegalovirus exposure and HLA in healthy donors. With 60 Vbeta and 13 Jbeta primers, the PCR was carried out. Measured with immunoSEQ multiplex PCR; TCRdb has only the in-frame clones, and not every one. The sample yields roughly 200,000 clones, 79% seen once. Trimming took 1 base from V and 3 from J, leaving 18 bases between them. The CDR3 spans 17 residues. Germline values: CDR1 WSHSY, CDR2 SAAADI. Sequencing was done on a sample of PBMCs. This rearrangement joins TRBV10-2 to TRBJ2-5; perhaps TRBD2 as D (5 bases). The TCR sequence derives from a young woman in good health and CMV-seropositive. The CDR3 loop reads CASSEYVGSGPKETQYF. The CDR3 DNA reads TGCGCCAGCAGTGAGTATGTGGGCAGCGGTCCGAAAGAGACCCAGTACTTC.